The 32 T cell receptor beta chains presented below share a single source sample, sequenced in a study of blood T cells in healthy people across ages. Sample-barcoded 5' priming and a J-beta primer mix drove a second PCR of about 6 to 12 cycles. MiXCR was run by TCRdb on the 5' RACE reads, yielding one entry per CDR3 protein. The table has 1.8 million or so distinct CDR3 sequences, about 39% seen once. Source material: blood. The receptors here all came from a human donor in good health.

In its sample, this clonotype was seen a few times. The J gene is TRBJ1-2, the V gene TRBV27; D perhaps matches TRBD1 (5 bases). Between the trimmed V and J ends, which lost 4 bases and 3 bases, there was a span of 15 bases. This CDR3 comprises 15 residues. CDR1 and CDR2 from the germline V gene are MNHEY and SMNVEV (reference sequence). The CDR3 loop is CASSYLLGAHYGYTF. CDR3 sequence (DNA): TGTGCCAGCAGTTACCTCCTAGGGGCCCACTATGGCTACACCTTC.

This clonotype has a handful of counts. The chain employs TRBV4-1 and TRBJ2-1; D uncertain. V dropped 2 bases and J dropped 5 bases, with 10 bases sitting between them. The CDR3 sequence is 14 residues long. Germline V CDR1 and CDR2: MGHRA, YSYEKL. The CDR3 region is CASSQPTRNNEQFF. CDR3 coding DNA: TGCGCCAGCAGCCAACCTACACGGAACAATGAGCAGTTCTTC.

V gene TRBV20-1 combines with J gene TRBJ1-1; perhaps TRBD1 as D (5 bases). The germline gives CDR1 DFQATT, CDR2 SNEGSKA (reference sequence). Trimming stripped 3 bases from V and 6 bases from J, with 14 bases between. The CDR3 loop spans 13 amino acids. CDR3 protein: CSARVRESAEAFF. As DNA, the CDR3 is TGCAGTGCTAGGGTCAGGGAGAGTGCTGAAGCTTTCTTT.

This clonotype turned up a few times. This chain uses TRBV7-2 with TRBJ2-7; unclear D gene. CDR3 length: 14 residues. CDR1 is SGHTA and CDR2 is FQGNSA in the germline V gene. V gave up 2 bases and J gave up 0 bases, with 8 bases separating them. CDR3 sequence (DNA): TGTGCCAGCAGCTTACATGTCAGCTCCTACGAGCAGTACTTC. It translates to CASSLHVSSYEQYF.

V gene TRBV12-3 or TRBV12-4 combines with J gene TRBJ1-5; possible D gene TRBD1, 5 bases. The CDR3 covers 13 residues. The CDR3 region has the DNA TGTATCAGCAGTTTAGGGGTGAGTCAGCCCCAGCATTTT. Translation: CISSLGVSQPQHF.

This clonotype was counted a few times. This chain joins TRBV7-2 and TRBJ1-2; no reliable D call. The CDR3 spans 16 residues. V shed 5 bases and J shed 1 base, with 17 bases lying between them. Germline V gene lookup returns CDR1 SGHTA and CDR2 FQGNSA. The CDR3: CASSPGLGKLNYGYTF. CDR3 coding DNA: TGTGCCAGCAGCCCCGGTTTGGGGAAGCTTAACTATGGCTACACCTTC.

In its sample, this clonotype was seen a few times. V and J are TRBV27 and TRBJ1-2, with D maybe TRBD1 (6 bases). Trimming took off 3 bases at V and 0 bases at J, with 14 bases between the two ends. The length of the CDR3 is 16 residues. Germline V gene lookup returns CDR1 MNHEY and CDR2 SMNVEV (reference sequence). The CDR3 bases are TGTGCCAGCAGTTTCTCCGGGGGGGCCGCTAACTATGGCTACACCTTC. The encoded protein is CASSFSGGAANYGYTF.

This chain connects TRBV12-5 to TRBJ2-2; D uncertain. V was pared by 0 bases and J by 8 bases, with 1 base between. From germline, CDR1 is LGHNT and CDR2 FRNRAP. The CDR3 contains 11 residues. In DNA form, the CDR3 reads TGTGCTAGTGGTTTGGTAGGGGAGCTGTTTTTT. This translates into CASGLVGELFF.

This clonotype was seen a handful of times. This chain connects TRBV7-2 to TRBJ1-6, with D perhaps matching TRBD1 (5 bases). CDR1 and CDR2 from the germline V gene are SGHTA and FQGNSA. Trimming took off 0 bases at V and 7 bases at J, with 10 bases between the two ends. The CDR3 totals 15 residues. This CDR3 is CASSLAWGSNSPLHF. CDR3 coding DNA: TGTGCCAGCAGCTTAGCCTGGGGGTCAAATTCACCCCTCCACTTT.

This clonotype has more than one count but fewer than ten. The chain couples TRBV12-3 or TRBV12-4 to TRBJ2-1; the D gene could be TRBD1 or TRBD2 (6 bases each). The CDR3 covers 15 residues. With 2 bases removed from V and 5 bases from J, the gap between germline ends came to 13 bases. The CDR3, as DNA: TGTGCCAGCAGTTTAACCGGGGGCAACCACAATGAGCAGTTCTTC. Protein product: CASSLTGGNHNEQFF.

This clonotype was counted between two and nine times. V and J are TRBV7-2 and TRBJ1-5, with D unclear. CDR3 length: 13 amino acids. Germline CDR1 SGHTA, CDR2 FQGNSA. V was trimmed by 5 bases and J by 7 bases, leaving 12 bases between them. For the CDR3, the DNA is TGTGCCAGCAGCACCTTAGGAGTCCAGCCCCAGCATTTT. It translates to CASSTLGVQPQHF.

V and J are TRBV24-1 and TRBJ2-1; 7 nucleotides line up with TRBD2. Losses at the gene ends were 3 bases for V and 9 bases for J; bases not matched to a gene: 10. CDR1 and CDR2 from the germline V gene are KGHDR and SFDVKD. The CDR3 totals 15 residues. The CDR3 bases are TGTGCCACCAGTGATCCAATGGGACTACTTGGTGAGCAGTTCTTC. As protein: CATSDPMGLLGEQFF.

With respect to this clonotype: One end of the junction varies from germline; a read error may be responsible. The rearrangement uses TRBV5-5 and TRBJ1-5; TRBD1 matches 8 bases. Germline V gene sequence: CDR1 SGHKS, CDR2 YYEKEE (reference sequence). CDR3 length: 16 residues. CDR3 bases: TGTGTCAGCAGCTTGGAGTTCAGGGGGCAGTTCCAGCCCCAGCATTTT. This sequence encodes CVSSLEFRGQFQPQHF.

On this clonotype: A junction end diverges from the germline sequence, so it may reflect a read error. The chain employs TRBV7-2 and TRBJ1-2; D uncertain. Germline CDR1 reads SGHTA; CDR2 reads FQGNSA. The CDR3 extends over 14 amino acids. In nucleotides, the CDR3 is TGTGCCAGCAGCTTAGTCAGCAACGACTATGGCTGCACCTTC. Its protein is CASSLVSNDYGCTF.

The rearrangement uses TRBV6-6 and TRBJ1-3; D is ambiguous. The CDR3 consists of 16 residues. Germline-derived CDR1 and CDR2 are MNHNY and SVGAGI (reference sequence). Trimming stripped 2 bases from V and 0 bases from J, with 11 bases between. DNA of the CDR3: TGTGCCAGCAGTTACGGCAACCCCAGCTCTGGAAACACCATATATTTT. This encodes CASSYGNPSSGNTIYF.

This clonotype was observed a handful of times. V usage is TRBV7-2 and J usage is TRBJ1-1; D not certain. From germline, CDR1 is SGHTA and CDR2 FQGNSA. This CDR3 is built from 11 residues. V was shortened by 5 bases and J by 8 bases, with 9 bases between the two germline ends. The CDR3 loop is CASSTLGEAFF. The DNA of the CDR3 is TGTGCCAGCAGCACCCTCGGGGAAGCTTTCTTT.

J is TRBJ2-3 and V is TRBV7-2; D unclear. The CDR3 length is 15 residues. V lost 2 bases and J 3 bases, leaving 12 bases between the germline ends. Germline CDR1 reads SGHTA; CDR2 reads FQGNSA. This CDR3 is CASSLFQIFTDTQYF. DNA of the CDR3: TGTGCCAGCAGCTTATTTCAGATATTTACAGATACGCAGTATTTT.

V usage is TRBV7-2 and J usage is TRBJ2-5; 10 bases line up with TRBD2. The J call is uncertain, as TRBJ2-7 better fits the DNA end. Germline assignment: CDR1 SGHTA and CDR2 FQGNSA. The CDR3 spans 19 residues. CDR3 nucleotide sequence: TGTGCCAGCAGCTTAAGGTCTTCTAGCGGGGGCCTTTCGACCTACGAGCAGTACTTC. Translating it yields CASSLRSSSGGLSTYEQYF.

This clonotype was seen more than once but under ten times. The chain recombines TRBV11-2 with TRBJ2-1; D not resolved. CDR3 size: 12 residues. Deletions cut 1 base from V and 10 bases from J, with 8 bases between. Germline CDR1 reads SGHAT; CDR2 reads FQNNGV. CDR3 protein: CASSLVDSEQFF. The CDR3 nucleotides are TGTGCCAGCAGCTTAGTAGACTCCGAGCAGTTCTTC.

This clonotype was counted only a few times. The rearrangement links TRBV12-3 or TRBV12-4 to TRBJ1-1, with D possibly TRBD1 on 6 matching bases. The CDR3 is made up of 13 amino acids. Deletions cut 7 bases from V and 10 bases from J, with 19 bases between. The CDR3 here is CASTERGSGGAFF. The DNA of the CDR3 is TGTGCCAGCACCGAGAGGGGGTCGGGGGGAGCTTTCTTT.

Worth noting for this clonotype: One end of the junction varies from germline; a read error may be responsible. This sequence joins TRBV5-1 and TRBJ2-1; 7 bases are shared with TRBD2. The CDR3 totals 15 residues. Germline loops: CDR1 SGHRS, CDR2 YFSETQ. CDR3: CVSSSWTRTNNEQFF. In DNA form, the CDR3 reads TGCGTCAGCAGCTCCTGGACTAGAACGAACAATGAGCAGTTCTTC.

A word on this clonotype: This could be a read error, since a much larger clone is one nucleotide away. This chain uses TRBV12-3 or TRBV12-4 with TRBJ2-3, with no clear D. V lost 5 bases and J 4 bases, leaving 16 bases between the germline ends. There are 15 residues in the CDR3. As DNA, the CDR3 is TGTGCCAGCAGTCCTCTTGGCGTAGTCCCAGATACGCAGTATTTT. This sequence encodes CASSPLGVVPDTQYF.

A few counts support this clonotype. The chain links TRBV7-2 to TRBJ2-7; TRBD1 aligns across 7 bases. Germline trimming cut 3 bases from V and 2 bases from J; bases unmatched to any gene: 7. The CDR3 spans 15 residues. The germline gives CDR1 SGHTA, CDR2 FQGNSA. The CDR3 sequence: CASSFRQGGPYEQYF. The CDR3 nucleotides read TGTGCCAGCAGCTTTCGACAGGGCGGTCCCTACGAGCAGTACTTC. The full variable domain, completed using reference TRBV7-2 and TRBJ2-7, is GAGVSQSPSNKVTEKGKDVELRCDPISGHTALYWYRQSLGQGLEFLIYFQGNSAPDKSGLPSDRFSAERTGGSVSTLTIQRTQQEDSAVYLCASSFRQGGPYEQYFGPGTRLTVT.

This clonotype was found a few times. V usage is TRBV10-3 and J usage is TRBJ2-7, with D perhaps TRBD2 (5 bases). The CDR3 sequence is 13 residues long. The V end lost 2 bases, the J end lost 3 bases, and 8 bases lay between the germline ends. In germline, CDR1 is ENHRY, CDR2 SYGVKD. This CDR3 reads CAISEGLDYEQYF. The CDR3 DNA is TGTGCCATCAGTGAGGGACTCGACTACGAGCAGTACTTC.

J is TRBJ2-5 and V is TRBV3-1; D perhaps matches TRBD2 (5 bases). V was clipped by 6 bases and J by 0 bases, with 14 bases between them. The length of the CDR3 is 15 residues. Germline lookup yields CDR1 LGHDT and CDR2 YNNKEL (reference sequence). CDR3 bases: TGTGCCAGCAGACCCGACTACAAATACCAAGAGACCCAGTACTTC. Amino acids: CASRPDYKYQETQYF.

The gene calls are TRBV12-3 or TRBV12-4 and TRBJ2-7, with 9 bases identical to TRBD1. The junction had 11 bases not matched to a gene; V was cut back by 6 bases and J by 2 bases. CDR3 length: 16 amino acids. Written as DNA, the CDR3 is TGTGCCAGCAGCCAAATTGGGACAGGGTGGGCCTACGAGCAGTACTTC. Translation: CASSQIGTGWAYEQYF.

This clonotype was detected only a few times. V is TRBV25-1 and J is TRBJ2-1; no clear D. V gave up 4 bases and J gave up 2 bases, with 9 bases separating them. The germline gives CDR1 MGHDK, CDR2 SYGVNS. CDR3 size: 14 residues. The CDR3 DNA reads TGTGCCAGCAGTGGAGAGTTAACCTACAATGAGCAGTTCTTC. It translates to CASSGELTYNEQFF.

This rearrangement joins TRBV7-9 to TRBJ2-7; a possible D gene is TRBD2 (6 bases). This CDR3 spans 15 amino acids. Germline V gives CDR1 SEHNR, CDR2 FQNEAQ (reference sequence). Between the trimmed V and J ends, which lost 2 bases and 1 base, there was a span of 12 bases. The CDR3 region has the DNA TGTGCCAGCAGCTTAAGGTCGGGGGAGTCCTACGAGCAGTACTTC. Its translation: CASSLRSGESYEQYF.

The genes are TRBV18 and TRBJ2-5, with no clear D. The CDR3 has 15 residues. The V gene's germline CDR1 is KGHSH and CDR2 LQKENI. Deletions cut 4 bases from V and 3 bases from J, with 15 bases between. This chain's CDR3 is CASSLGLEYEETQYF. In DNA, the CDR3 is TGTGCCAGCTCACTAGGCCTGGAGTACGAAGAGACCCAGTACTTC.

The rearrangement links TRBV20-1 to TRBJ1-4; tentatively, D is TRBD1 (6 bases). The CDR3 runs 13 residues. With 6 bases removed from V and 12 bases from J, the gap between germline ends came to 20 bases. The V gene's germline CDR1 is DFQATT and CDR2 SNEGSKA (reference sequence). CDR3 sequence reads: CSAGQGGGEELFF. The CDR3 coding sequence is TGCAGTGCAGGTCAGGGCGGGGGCGAGGAACTGTTTTTT.

This clonotype has just a few counts. The chain's CDR3 is CAWSPQTGGYGYTF. Here the CDR3 DNA reads TGTGCCTGGTCTCCTCAGACAGGAGGGTATGGCTACACCTTC. The gene calls are TRBV30 and TRBJ1-2; D might be TRBD1 (6 bases). V gave up 5 bases and J gave up 5 bases, with 18 bases separating them. The CDR3 runs to 14 residues. Germline V gene lookup returns CDR1 GTSNPN and CDR2 SVGIG (reference sequence).

V is TRBV5-6 and J is TRBJ1-2, with a weak D call TRBD1 (6 bases). CDR1 is SGHDT and CDR2 is YYEEEE in the germline V gene. This CDR3 spans 16 amino acids. V shed 2 bases and J shed 0 bases, with 14 bases lying between them. The CDR3 sequence: CASSFNTGTSNYGYTF. The DNA for the CDR3 is TGTGCCAGCAGCTTCAATACAGGGACCTCTAACTATGGCTACACCTTC.